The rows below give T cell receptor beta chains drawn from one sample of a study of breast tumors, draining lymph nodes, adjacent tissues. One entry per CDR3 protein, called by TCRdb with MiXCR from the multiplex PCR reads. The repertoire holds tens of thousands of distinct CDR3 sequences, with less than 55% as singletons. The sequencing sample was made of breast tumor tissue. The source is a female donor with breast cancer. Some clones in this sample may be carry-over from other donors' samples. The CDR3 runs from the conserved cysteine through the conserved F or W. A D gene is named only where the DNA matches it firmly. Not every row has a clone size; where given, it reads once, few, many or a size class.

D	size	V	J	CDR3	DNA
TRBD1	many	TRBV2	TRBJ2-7	CASARDRGVEQYF	TGTGCCAGCGCCCGGGACAGGGGGGTCGAGCAGTACTTC
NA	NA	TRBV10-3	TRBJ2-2	CASGHSNTGELFF	TGTGCCTCGGGACATTCGAACACCGGGGAGCTGTTTTTT
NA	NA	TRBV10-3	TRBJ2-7	CAISVRAGRAYEQYF	TGTGCCATCAGTGTGCGGGCCGGGAGAGCCTACGAGCAGTACTTC
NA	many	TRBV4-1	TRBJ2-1	CASSQDLHNEQFF	TGCGCCAGCAGCCAAGATCTGCACAATGAGCAGTTCTTC
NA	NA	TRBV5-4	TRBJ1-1	CASSLVAENTEAFF	TGTGCCAGCAGCTTGGTTGCAGAGAACACTGAAGCTTTCTTT
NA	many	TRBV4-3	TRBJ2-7	CASSQFRGNEQYF	TGCGCCAGCAGCCAGTTCAGGGGCAACGAGCAGTACTTC
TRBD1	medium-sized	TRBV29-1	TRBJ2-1	CSAGQGGWNEQFF	TGCAGCGCGGGACAGGGAGGGTGGAATGAGCAGTTCTTC
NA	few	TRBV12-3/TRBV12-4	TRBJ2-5	CASSPTAGDQETQYF	TGTGCCAGCAGCCCCACGGCAGGCGACCAAGAGACCCAGTACTTC
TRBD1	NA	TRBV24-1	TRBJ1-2	CATSEGQGTGTNYGYTF	TGTGCCACCAGTGAGGGACAGGGGACCGGAACTAACTATGGCTACACCTTC
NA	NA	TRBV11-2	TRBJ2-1	CASRRTGEYEQFF	TGTGCCAGCAGACGTACGGGGGAGTATGAGCAGTTCTTC
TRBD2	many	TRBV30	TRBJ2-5	CAWSPGGETETQYF	TGTGCCTGGAGTCCTGGGGGGGAAACAGAGACCCAGTACTTC
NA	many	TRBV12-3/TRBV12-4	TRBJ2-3	CASSLGLGGTQYF	TGTGCCAGCAGTTTAGGGTTAGGGGGTACGCAGTATTTT
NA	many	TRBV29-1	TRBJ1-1	CSVEQARNTEAFF	TGCAGCGTTGAGCAGGCGAGGAACACTGAAGCTTTCTTT
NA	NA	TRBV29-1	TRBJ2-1	CGVEDLVYNEQFF	TGCGGCGTTGAAGACCTAGTCTACAATGAGCAGTTCTTC
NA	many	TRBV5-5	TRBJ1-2	CASSRPGGGYTF	TGTGCCAGCAGCCGACCGGGCGGTGGCTACACCTTC
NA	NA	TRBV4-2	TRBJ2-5	CASSQELAQTQYF	TGTGCCAGCAGCCAAGAACTAGCTCAGACCCAGTACTTC
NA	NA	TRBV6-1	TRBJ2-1	CASTTGSRNEQFF	TGCGCCAGCACAACCGGGAGCCGAAATGAGCAGTTCTTC
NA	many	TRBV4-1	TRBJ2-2	CASSPPRGRNTGELFF	TGCGCCAGCAGCCCTCCCCGCGGAAGAAACACCGGGGAGCTGTTTTTT
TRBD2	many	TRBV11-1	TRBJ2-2	CASSSPGLAGHTGELFF	TGTGCCAGCAGCTCCCCGGGACTAGCGGGTCACACCGGGGAGCTGTTTTTT
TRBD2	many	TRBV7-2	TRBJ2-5	CASSRSGSRETQYF	TGTGCCAGCAGCAGGAGCGGGAGTCGAGAGACCCAGTACTTC
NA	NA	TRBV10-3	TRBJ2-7	CAISDPDRAHEQYF	TGTGCCATCAGTGATCCGGACAGAGCCCACGAGCAGTACTTC
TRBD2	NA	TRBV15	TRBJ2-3	CATSRDGAGGSNTQYF	TGTGCCACCAGCAGAGATGGGGCGGGAGGGTCCAATACGCAGTATTTT
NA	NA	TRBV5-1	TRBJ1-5	CASSWSPRQGNQPQHF	TGTGCCAGCAGCTGGTCCCCGAGACAGGGCAATCAGCCCCAGCATTTT
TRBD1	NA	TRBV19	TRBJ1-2	CASSFPGQSYGYTF	TGTGCCAGTAGTTTCCCGGGACAGTCCTATGGCTACACCTTC
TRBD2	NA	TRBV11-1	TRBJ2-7	CASSLKPGRAGEQYF	TGTGCCAGCAGCTTGAAACCGGGACGAGCGGGAGAGCAGTACTTC
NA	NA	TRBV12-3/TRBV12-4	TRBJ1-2	CASTPDGYGYTF	TGTGCCAGCACCCCGGACGGTTATGGCTACACCTTC
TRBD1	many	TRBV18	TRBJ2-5	CASSPGTGGQETQYF	TGTGCCAGCTCACCAGGGACAGGAGGCCAAGAGACCCAGTACTTC
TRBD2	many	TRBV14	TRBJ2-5	CASSQGGRAYGGETQYF	TGTGCCAGCAGCCAAGGCGGGAGGGCCTATGGTGGAGAGACCCAGTACTTC
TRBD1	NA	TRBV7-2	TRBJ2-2	CASSVDRGPPYFGELFF	TGTGCCAGCAGCGTGGACAGGGGGCCCCCGTACTTCGGGGAGCTGTTTTTT
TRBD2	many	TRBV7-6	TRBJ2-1	CASSPLRTSGNEQFF	TGTGCCAGCAGCCCGTTACGGACTAGCGGCAATGAGCAGTTCTTC
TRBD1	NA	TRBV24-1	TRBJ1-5	CATSEQTGDEQPQHF	TGTGCCACCAGTGAACAAACAGGGGACGAGCAGCCCCAGCATTTT
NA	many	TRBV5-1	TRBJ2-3	CASSAWMTADNTDTQYF	TGCGCCAGCAGCGCTTGGATGACGGCAGACAACACAGATACGCAGTATTTT
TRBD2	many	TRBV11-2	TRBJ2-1	CASSTAYSGSGRVEQFF	TGTGCCAGCAGCACCGCCTATAGCGGGAGTGGTAGGGTGGAGCAGTTCTTC
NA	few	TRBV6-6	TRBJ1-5	CASSPGKDRQPQHF	TGTGCCAGCAGTCCCGGGAAAGACAGGCAGCCCCAGCATTTT
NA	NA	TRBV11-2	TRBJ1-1	CAGSPPGPTEAFF	TGTGCCGGCAGCCCCCCAGGGCCCACTGAAGCTTTCTTT
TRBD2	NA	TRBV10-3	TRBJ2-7	CATCSVAGAYEQYF	TGTGCCACCTGCTCGGTAGCGGGGGCCTACGAGCAGTACTTC
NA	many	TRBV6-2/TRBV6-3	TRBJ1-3	CASKEASSGNTIYF	TGTGCCAGCAAGGAGGCCAGCTCTGGAAACACCATATATTTT
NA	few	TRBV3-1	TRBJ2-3	CASSQRGVPTDTQYF	TGTGCCAGCAGCCAAAGGGGCGTCCCCACAGATACGCAGTATTTT
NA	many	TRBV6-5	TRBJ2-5	CASSGVGETQYF	TGTGCCAGCTCGGGGGTCGGGGAGACCCAGTACTTC
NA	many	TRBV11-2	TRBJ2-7	CASSLDRTATNEQYF	TGTGCCAGCAGCTTAGATAGGACAGCCACTAACGAGCAGTACTTC
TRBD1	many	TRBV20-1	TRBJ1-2	CSAGQGFFNGYTF	TGCAGTGCGGGACAGGGGTTTTTCAATGGCTACACCTTC
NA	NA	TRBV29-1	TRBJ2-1	CSVEGAGNEQFF	TGCAGCGTTGAAGGGGCTGGAAATGAGCAGTTCTTC